The 3 T cell receptor beta chains in this list originate from one sample, sequenced in a study of CD8+ T cells in alopecia areata. Specified treatment: oral pan-JAK inhibitor, 5-10 mg twice daily. RNA extraction and reverse transcription yielded cDNA as sequencing template. Data came from immunoSEQ multiplex PCR; TCRdb stores just in-frame clones and leaves some out. The sample records about 190,000 clones, 45% to 65% being singletons. Sequencing was performed on CD4+ T cells sorted from blood, taken at week 4, from a patient treated with tofacitinib. These TCRs come from a human donor with alopecia areata.

The chain combines TRBV2 with TRBJ1-5; no clear D. The V gene lost 5 bases and the J gene lost 5 bases, with 13 bases spanning the gap. This CDR3 contains 14 residues. Germline V gene data show CDR1 as SNHLY and CDR2 as FYNNEI. CDR3 DNA: TGTGCCAGCAGTCCTACCGGGATATATCAGCCCCAGCATTTT. Its protein is CASSPTGIYQPQHF.

J is TRBJ2-6 and V is TRBV5-8, with D hard to call. This CDR3 is built from 15 residues. The V and J ends lost 6 bases and 4 bases respectively, with 14 bases between them. Germline assignment: CDR1 SGHTS and CDR2 YDEGEE. CDR3 in DNA: TGTGCCAGCAACCTGTACGGGTCCGGGGCCAACGTCCTGACTTTC. Protein sequence: CASNLYGSGANVLTF.

This chain's CDR3 is CASSLDSRNTEAFF. For the CDR3, the DNA is TGTGCCAGCAGCCTCGACTCCCGGAACACTGAAGCTTTCTTT. The rearrangement links TRBV7-9 to TRBJ1-1; no reliable D call. Trimming left V 5 bases short and J 1 base short, with 11 bases between. CDR3 length equals 14 residues. The V gene's germline CDR1 is SEHNR and CDR2 FQNEAQ (reference sequence).